Listed here are 29 T cell receptor beta chains from one sample, sequenced in a study of PD-L1 blockade in urothelial cancer. Some clones are missing from TCRdb's copy, which holds only in-frame ones; the method was immunoSEQ multiplex PCR. Of 25,000 to 30,000 clones in the sample, 75% to 85% were seen once. The sample's time point: peripheral blood 6 weeks after treatment start. The material sequenced was PBMCs, taken around atezolizumab (anti-PD-L1) treatment. The source is a man between 65 and 85 years old with urothelial cancer.

The chain couples TRBV19 to TRBJ2-5; 10 bases are shared with TRBD2. The CDR3 spans 17 residues. Germline CDR1 LNHDA, CDR2 SQIVND (reference sequence). V shed 3 bases and J 0 bases; nucleotides not matched to a gene: 7. The CDR3 here is CASSMEGSGGYQETQYF. DNA for the CDR3: TGTGCCAGTAGTATGGAGGGTAGCGGGGGGTACCAAGAGACCCAGTACTTC.

The chain has TRBV10-3 and TRBJ1-1; 9 nucleotides line up with TRBD1. With 10 bases clipped from V and 1 base from J, the junction kept 4 bases outside the gene matches. The germline gives CDR1 ENHRY, CDR2 SYGVKD. This CDR3 spans 13 amino acids. The CDR3 protein is CATTGGGNTEAFF. In DNA, the CDR3 is TGTGCCACGACAGGGGGGGGGAACACTGAAGCTTTCTTT.

This clone appeared a single time. The CDR3 nucleotides are TGTGCCAGCAGGATAGGCAGGGGAGGGACTGAAGCTTTCTTT. It encodes CASRIGRGGTEAFF. V is TRBV7-9 and J is TRBJ1-1; D might be TRBD1 (6 bases). The CDR3 totals 14 residues. Trimming pared 6 bases from V and 5 bases from J, leaving 16 bases between. Germline V gene lookup returns CDR1 SEHNR and CDR2 FQNEAQ (reference sequence).

The V call is TRBV14, the J call TRBJ1-2, with TRBD1 as a possible D gene (5 bases). The V end was cut by 1 base, the J end by 8 bases, with 14 bases between. Germline CDR1 SGHDN, CDR2 FVKESK. The CDR3 runs 14 residues. As DNA, the CDR3 is TGTGCCAGCAGCCAAGTCTCATGGGGCCGAGGCTACACCTTC. This encodes CASSQVSWGRGYTF.

The genes are TRBV18 and TRBJ1-5; the D is unclear. Germline V gives CDR1 KGHSH, CDR2 LQKENI. The ends were cut back, 1 base at V and 2 bases at J, with 6 bases in the middle. CDR3 length: 14 residues. Here the CDR3 DNA reads TGTGCCAGCTCACCACGGCAGGGCAATCAGCCCCAGCATTTT. This codes for CASSPRQGNQPQHF.

This rearrangement joins TRBV9 to TRBJ1-1; D is uncertain. V was shortened by 3 bases and J by 3 bases, with 15 bases between the two germline ends. The CDR3 runs 15 residues. Germline lookup yields CDR1 SGDLS and CDR2 YYNGEE. The DNA for the CDR3 is TGTGCCAGCAGCGCTCGTTCCGGGATGGACACTGAAGCTTTCTTT. It codes for CASSARSGMDTEAFF.

The chain is built from TRBV4-1 and TRBJ2-7; 11 bases map to TRBD2. The ends lost 3 bases at V and 4 bases at J; junction bases unmatched: 5. This CDR3 region has 15 residues. CDR1 and CDR2 (germline): MGHRA, YSYEKL. This CDR3 is CASSQVAGGRYEQYF. CDR3 in DNA: TGCGCCAGCAGCCAGGTAGCGGGAGGGCGATACGAGCAGTACTTC.

V usage is TRBV7-9 and J usage is TRBJ2-5; perhaps TRBD2 as D (5 bases). This CDR3 contains 15 residues. Germline assignment: CDR1 SEHNR and CDR2 FQNEAQ (reference sequence). Trimming cost V 4 bases and J 3 bases, with 15 bases left between them. In DNA form, the CDR3 reads TGTGCCAGCAGCTCTTACCTAACAGCGGAAGAGACCCAGTACTTC. This codes for CASSSYLTAEETQYF.

This chain connects TRBV7-9 to TRBJ1-4; TRBD1 matches 10 bases. After removal of 5 bases from V and 7 bases from J, the junction contained 4 bases not matched to a gene. Germline CDR1 and CDR2: SEHNR and FQNEAQ (reference sequence). The CDR3 is 14 amino acids. CDR3 bases: TGTGCCAGCAGCCGGACAGGGGGTAGTGAAAAACTGTTTTTT. Translated, it gives CASSRTGGSEKLFF.

The rearrangement links TRBV11-3 to TRBJ2-6; TRBD1 matches at 7 bases. V gave up 5 bases and J gave up 0 bases; unmatched junction bases: 1. This CDR3 region has 15 residues. In germline, CDR1 is SGHNT, CDR2 YENEEA. The CDR3 sequence: CASSHRGSGANVLTF. The CDR3 DNA sequence: TGTGCCAGCAGCCACAGGGGCTCTGGGGCCAACGTCCTGACTTTC.

V and J are TRBV6-5 and TRBJ1-5, with unresolved D. The CDR3 sequence is 15 residues long. The germline V and J ends were trimmed by 6 bases and 6 bases, with 18 bases remaining between them. Germline CDR1 MNHEY, CDR2 SVGAGI. The chain's CDR3 is CASSPLAARSQPQHF. CDR3 coding DNA: TGTGCCAGCAGCCCTTTGGCAGCGCGGAGTCAGCCCCAGCATTTT.

The count of this clone is one. The rearrangement links TRBV9 to TRBJ2-3, with D maybe TRBD2 (5 bases). CDR3 length equals 15 residues. Germline-derived CDR1 and CDR2 are SGDLS and YYNGEE. V was shortened by 4 bases and J by 0 bases, with 12 bases between the two germline ends. The CDR3 DNA reads as TGTGCCAGCAGCCCCGGAGGAGTTAGCACAGATACGCAGTATTTT. Its translation is CASSPGGVSTDTQYF.

The chain recombines TRBV12-5 with TRBJ1-5; a possible D gene is TRBD1 (6 bases). V was pared by 3 bases and J by 2 bases, with 14 bases between. The CDR3 runs to 16 residues. In germline, CDR1 is LGHNT, CDR2 FRNRAP. CDR3 in DNA: TGTGCTAGTGGTTTATGGGCAGGGGTGGGCAATCAGCCCCAGCATTTT. Translation: CASGLWAGVGNQPQHF.

This chain links TRBV11-2 with TRBJ2-5; 10 bases agree with TRBD1. V lost 1 base to trimming and J lost 1 base; unmatched junction nucleotides: 6. The CDR3 runs 17 residues. CDR1 and CDR2 (germline): SGHAT, FQNNGV. The CDR3 DNA reads TGTGCCAGCAGCTTAGGCATCCGGGACAGGGGCCAAGAGACCCAGTACTTC. Encoded protein: CASSLGIRDRGQETQYF. The variable domain in full, with the rest retrieved from reference TRBV11-2 and TRBJ2-5, is EAGVAQSPRYKIIEKRQSVAFWCNPISGHATLYWYQQILGQGPKLLIQFQNNGVVDDSQLPKDRFSAERLKGVDSTLKIQPAKLEDSAVYLCASSLGIRDRGQETQYFGPGTRLLVL.

The chain recombines TRBV5-1 with TRBJ1-1; 7 bases agree with TRBD1. Germline CDR1 is SGHRS and CDR2 is YFSETQ. CDR3 length: 16 amino acids. The ends lost 4 bases at V and 0 bases at J; junction bases unmatched: 9. CDR3 DNA sequence: TGCGCCAGCAGCCAAAGACAGGGATCCATGAACACTGAAGCTTTCTTT. This translates into CASSQRQGSMNTEAFF.

This clone is a singleton in its sample. CDR3 sequence (DNA): TGCGCCAGCCGCCAACAGGGTGCTCGCACTGAAGCTTTCTTT. Translation gives CASRQQGARTEAFF. The J gene is TRBJ1-1, the V gene TRBV5-1; maybe TRBD1 (6 bases). The CDR3 totals 14 residues. The V end lost 7 bases, the J end lost 4 bases, and 17 bases lay between the germline ends. From germline, CDR1 is SGHRS and CDR2 YFSETQ.

The rearrangement uses TRBV11-3 and TRBJ1-1, with a possible D match to TRBD1 (5 bases). Germline CDR1 is SGHNT and CDR2 is YENEEA. CDR3 length: 19 residues. V lost 0 bases and J 5 bases, leaving 25 bases between the germline ends. The chain's CDR3 is CASSLDRVGRRGYRTEAFF. CDR3 sequence (DNA): TGTGCCAGCAGCTTAGACCGCGTCGGGAGGAGGGGCTATCGGACTGAAGCTTTCTTT.

The chain is built from TRBV18 and TRBJ2-1; the D gene is possibly TRBD2 (5 bases). Germline CDR1 KGHSH, CDR2 LQKENI. The CDR3 has 14 residues. V was shortened by 3 bases and J by 4 bases, with 10 bases between the two germline ends. The CDR3 reads CASSPRTGYNEQFF. CDR3 DNA sequence: TGTGCCAGCTCACCTCGGACGGGGTACAATGAGCAGTTCTTC.

The DNA of the CDR3 is TGTGCCAGCAGCTCAGACCGCGGCACCTATAATTCACCCCTCCACTTT. It translates to CASSSDRGTYNSPLHF. This chain joins TRBV5-4 and TRBJ1-6; no definite D call. The CDR3 extends over 16 amino acids. V was shortened by 3 bases and J by 2 bases, with 12 bases between the two germline ends. CDR1 SGHNT and CDR2 YYREEE come from the germline V gene (reference sequence).

The sample holds one count of this clone. V usage is TRBV18 and J usage is TRBJ2-2; TRBD1 agrees at 7 bases. Losses at the gene ends were 2 bases for V and 3 bases for J; bases not matched to a gene: 3. This CDR3 comprises 15 residues. Germline CDR1 is KGHSH and CDR2 is LQKENI. The CDR3 spells CASSPGQEYTGELFF. CDR3 DNA: TGTGCCAGCTCACCAGGACAGGAGTACACCGGGGAGCTGTTTTTT.

The chain combines TRBV4-1 with TRBJ1-4; 9 bases map to TRBD1. This CDR3 has 16 residues. The V gene's germline CDR1 is MGHRA and CDR2 YSYEKL. Trimming removed 1 base from V and 6 bases from J; junction bases left unmatched: 6. CDR3 nucleotides: TGCGCCAGCAGCCAAGTATTTACAGGGGGCGATGAAAAACTGTTTTTT. This encodes CASSQVFTGGDEKLFF.

On this clone itself: An end of the junction differs from the germline gene, which may be a read error. This chain joins TRBV7-7 and TRBJ2-1, with 7 bases identical to TRBD1. This CDR3 is 13 amino acids long. Germline CDR1 is SSHAT and CDR2 is FNYEAQ (reference sequence). CDR3 bases: TGTGCTAGCAGCAAAGGACAGGTTTCGGGTCAGTTCTTC. Its protein product is CASSKGQVSGQFF. Full variable domain (missing parts from reference TRBV7-7 and TRBJ2-1): GAGVSQSPRYKVTKRGQDVTLRCDPISSHATLYWYQQALGQGPEFLTYFNYEAQPDKSGLPSDRFSAERPEGSISTLTIQRTEQRDSAMYRCASSKGQVSGQFFGPGTRLTVL.

This chain uses TRBV10-3 with TRBJ1-1, with TRBD1 matching 10 bases. Per germline, CDR1 ENHRY and CDR2 SYGVKD. V shed 4 bases and J 3 bases; nucleotides not matched to a gene: 11. This CDR3 is 17 amino acids long. CDR3 bases: TGTGCCATCAGTGGACGGGACAGGGGATTGACGGACACTGAAGCTTTCTTT. Protein product: CAISGRDRGLTDTEAFF.

The chain carries TRBV5-5 and TRBJ2-1, with 9 bases lining up with TRBD1. Per germline, CDR1 SGHKS and CDR2 YYEKEE (reference sequence). The ends lost 4 bases at V and 2 bases at J; junction bases unmatched: 7. The CDR3 totals 16 residues. Here the CDR3 DNA reads TGTGCCAGCAGCAGGACAGGGGTTAGGCCCTACAATGAGCAGTTCTTC. Protein product: CASSRTGVRPYNEQFF. The full variable domain, in which reference TRBV5-5 and TRBJ2-1 provide the parts outside the CDR3, is DAGVTQSPTHLIKTRGQQVTLRCSPISGHKSVSWYQQVLGQGPQFIFQYYEKEERGRGNFPDRFSARQFPNYSSELNVNALLLGDSALYLCASSRTGVRPYNEQFFGPGTRLTVL.

This sequence joins TRBV4-2 and TRBJ2-7, with TRBD2 matching over 7 bases. V trimming: 1 base; J trimming: 2 bases; junction bases outside the gene matches: 8. Germline V CDR1 and CDR2: LGHNA, YNFKEQ. This CDR3 is 16 amino acids long. The CDR3 region has the DNA TGTGCCAGCAGCCAAGCGGTTTCTAGCGGTGCCTACGAGCAGTACTTC. Its protein product is CASSQAVSSGAYEQYF.

The gene calls are TRBV5-1 and TRBJ2-5, with 9 bases that match TRBD2. The trim removed 7 bases at V and 4 bases at J, leaving 11 bases unmatched. Germline V gene data show CDR1 as SGHRS and CDR2 as YFSETQ. CDR3 length: 15 amino acids. CDR3 residues: CASRDSGRGGETQYF. Written as DNA, the CDR3 is TGCGCCAGCCGAGATAGCGGGAGAGGGGGAGAGACCCAGTACTTC.

The chain carries TRBV11-3 and TRBJ2-1; the match to TRBD2 covers 10 bases. The V gene end was trimmed by 5 bases and the J gene end by 6 bases; junction bases not matched to a gene: 10. Germline CDR1 and CDR2: SGHNT and YENEEA. The CDR3 is made up of 16 amino acids. The CDR3 reads CASSLLAGAKANEQFF. CDR3 in DNA: TGTGCCAGCAGCCTTCTAGCGGGGGCTAAGGCCAATGAGCAGTTCTTC.

The rearrangement uses TRBV5-1 and TRBJ1-3, with 8 bases that match TRBD1. CDR3 length equals 15 residues. Germline assignment: CDR1 SGHRS and CDR2 YFSETQ. V shed 1 base, J shed 8 bases, and the junction held 8 bases outside the gene matches. The CDR3 sequence is CASSLPRQGADTIYF. For the CDR3, the DNA is TGCGCCAGCAGCTTGCCTAGGCAGGGGGCGGACACCATATATTTT.

The genes are TRBV6-6 and TRBJ2-2, with TRBD2 matching over 11 bases. V dropped 0 bases and J dropped 4; count of bases not matched to a gene: 1. The V gene's germline CDR1 is MNHNY and CDR2 SVGAGI (reference sequence). The CDR3 length is 16 residues. CDR3 sequence reads: CASSYSSGGATGELFF. The CDR3, as DNA: TGTGCCAGCAGTTACTCTAGCGGGGGGGCCACCGGGGAGCTGTTTTTT.